Described below is a single T cell receptor beta chain sequence and its context. Its antigen is still unknown. TCRdb reanalysed the RT-PCR reads using MiXCR and keeps one entry per CDR3 protein. Among more than 400,000 distinct CDR3 sequences listed, 10% to 11% were seen once. The source of the sample is a study of response to subunit inactivated influenza vaccine. Study results and limitations: There was a suggestion from the authors that each seasonal influenza vaccination recruits few new T cells.

Germline V gene sequence: CDR1 MDHEN, CDR2 SYDVKM. V lost 6 bases to trimming and J lost 5 bases, with 13 bases between them. The CDR3 has 13 residues. The chain is built from TRBV28 and TRBJ1-2; unclear D gene. The sequenced sample was PBMCs from blood, obtained roughly 46 days after vaccination. The TCR sequence derives from a man aged 50-59 years who received an inactivated influenza vaccine. Written as DNA, the CDR3 is TGTGCCAGCAGGGGTCAATGGGAGTATGGCTACACCTTC. This translates into CASRGQWEYGYTF.